Here is one TCR beta chain with its context. Antigen unknown. This entry belongs to a study of CXCR3-negative and CXCR3-positive naive CD8 T cells. Study conclusions and caveats: Cryopreserved cells partially lost CXCR3 expression, and fresh PBMCs were used in most assays. CXCR3-positive naive cells had more hydrophobic TRB CDR3s than CXCR3-negative naive cells.

The TRB cDNA libraries were prepared by 5' RACE with UMI labels. TCRdb re-analyzed the 5' RACE reads; it lists each CDR3 protein once, without DNA. The table counts 150,000 to 180,000 distinct CDR3 sequences; 0.45% to 0.55% lies in the top ten. The CDR3 has 13 amino acids. Germline V gene sequence: CDR1 MNHEY, CDR2 SMNVEV (reference sequence). Material for sequencing was naive CXCR3+ CD8+ T cells from blood. Subset specified: CD45RO-CCR7+CD27+CD95- naive CD8+ T cells expressing CXCR3 (TNR3+). V and J are TRBV27 and TRBJ2-7; TCRdb picks TRBD2, but there is no DNA to check that call. The receptor comes from a human donor in good health. Some clones in this sample may be carry-over from other donors' samples. The CDR3 sequence is CASSTRPGLHMYF.